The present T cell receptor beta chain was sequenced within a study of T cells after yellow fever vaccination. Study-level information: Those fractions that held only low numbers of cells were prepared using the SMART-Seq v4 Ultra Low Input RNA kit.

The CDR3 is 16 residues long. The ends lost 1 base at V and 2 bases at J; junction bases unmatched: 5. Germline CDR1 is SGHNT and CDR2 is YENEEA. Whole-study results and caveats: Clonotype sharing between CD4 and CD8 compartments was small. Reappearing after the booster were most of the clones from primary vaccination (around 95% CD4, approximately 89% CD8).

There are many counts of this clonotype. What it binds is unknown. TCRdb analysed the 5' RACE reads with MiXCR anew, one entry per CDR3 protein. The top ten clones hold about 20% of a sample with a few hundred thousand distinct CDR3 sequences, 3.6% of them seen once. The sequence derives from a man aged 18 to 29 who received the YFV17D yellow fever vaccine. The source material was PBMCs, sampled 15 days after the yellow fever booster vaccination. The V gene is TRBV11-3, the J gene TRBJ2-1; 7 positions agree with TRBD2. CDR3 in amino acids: CASSLGDSGPYNEQFF. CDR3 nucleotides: TGTGCCAGCAGCTTAGGAGATAGCGGGCCCTACAATGAGCAGTTCTTC.